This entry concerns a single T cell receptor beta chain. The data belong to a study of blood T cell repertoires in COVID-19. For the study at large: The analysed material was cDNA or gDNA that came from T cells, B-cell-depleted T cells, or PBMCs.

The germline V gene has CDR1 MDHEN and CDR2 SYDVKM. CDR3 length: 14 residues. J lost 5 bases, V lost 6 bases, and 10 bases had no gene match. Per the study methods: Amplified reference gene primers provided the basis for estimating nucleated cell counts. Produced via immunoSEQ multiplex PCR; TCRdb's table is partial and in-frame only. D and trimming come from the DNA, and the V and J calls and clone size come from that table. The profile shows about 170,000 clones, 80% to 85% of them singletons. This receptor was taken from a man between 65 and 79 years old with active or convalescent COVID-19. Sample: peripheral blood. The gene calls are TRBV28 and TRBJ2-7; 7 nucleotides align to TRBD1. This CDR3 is CASSLHRGKDEQYF. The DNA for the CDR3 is TGTGCCAGCAGCCTACACAGGGGAAAGGACGAGCAGTACTTC.